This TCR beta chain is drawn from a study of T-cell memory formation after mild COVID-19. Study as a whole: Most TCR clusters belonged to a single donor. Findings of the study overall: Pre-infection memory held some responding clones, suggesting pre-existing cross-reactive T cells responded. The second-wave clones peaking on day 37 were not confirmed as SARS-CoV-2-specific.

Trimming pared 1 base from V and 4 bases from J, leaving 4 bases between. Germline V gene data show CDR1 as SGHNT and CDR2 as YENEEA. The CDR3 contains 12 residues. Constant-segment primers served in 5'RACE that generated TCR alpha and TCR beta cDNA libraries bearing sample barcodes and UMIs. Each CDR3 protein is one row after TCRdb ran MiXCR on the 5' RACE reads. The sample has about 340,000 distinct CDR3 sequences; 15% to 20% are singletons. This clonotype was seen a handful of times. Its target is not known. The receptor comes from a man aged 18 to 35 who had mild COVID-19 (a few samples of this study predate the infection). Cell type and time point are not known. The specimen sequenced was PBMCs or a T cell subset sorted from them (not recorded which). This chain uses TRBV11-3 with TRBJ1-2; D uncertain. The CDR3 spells CASSLALYGYTF. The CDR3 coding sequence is TGTGCCAGCAGCTTAGCTCTCTATGGCTACACCTTC.